A selection of T cell receptor beta chains follows, all from one sample in a study of blood T cell repertoires in COVID-19. Libraries were prepared by immunoSEQ multiplex PCR; TCRdb keeps only in-frame clonotypes and omits some of them. The repertoire holds hundreds of thousands of clones, with around 86% as singletons. The sequencing input was peripheral blood. Receptors were obtained from a man over 45 with acute or convalescent COVID-19. The CDR3 runs from the conserved cysteine through the conserved F or W. The D gene is left open where the match is weak. Part of the rows lack a size; the others show once, few, many or a class for expanded clones.

J: TRBJ1-1
V: TRBV6-5
D: .
size: few
CDR3: CASSYSADAEAFF
DNA: TGTGCCAGCAGTTACTCCGCGGATGCTGAAGCTTTCTTT

J: TRBJ1-1
V: TRBV6-5
D: .
size: .
CDR3: CASSLRQGGEAFF
DNA: TGTGCCAGCAGTTTGAGGCAGGGTGGGGAAGCTTTCTTT

J: TRBJ2-5
V: TRBV18
D: TRBD1
size: .
CDR3: CASSPRGRTGQETQYF
DNA: TGTGCCAGCTCACCACGGGGTCGGACAGGGCAAGAGACCCAGTACTTC

J: TRBJ2-3
V: TRBV29-1
D: TRBD1
size: .
CDR3: CSVDMDRGTDTQYF
DNA: TGCAGCGTTGACATGGACAGGGGCACAGATACGCAGTATTTT

J: TRBJ1-6
V: TRBV5-4
D: .
size: .
CDR3: CASSLGPGGVNSPLHF
DNA: TGTGCCAGCAGCTTGGGTCCGGGAGGGGTTAATTCACCCCTCCACTTT

J: TRBJ2-5
V: TRBV7-9
D: TRBD1
size: .
CDR3: CASSLVAGGEETQYF
DNA: TGTGCCAGCAGCTTAGTAGCAGGGGGCGAAGAGACCCAGTACTTC

J: TRBJ1-6
V: TRBV7-8
D: TRBD1
size: .
CDR3: CATGTGDRGNSPLHF
DNA: TGTGCCACCGGTACCGGGGACAGGGGTAATTCACCCCTCCACTTT

J: TRBJ2-7
V: TRBV7-9
D: .
size: .
CDR3: CASSPQGTASYEQYF
DNA: TGTGCCAGCAGCCCACAGGGTACAGCCTCCTACGAGCAGTACTTC

J: TRBJ2-2
V: TRBV5-8
D: .
size: .
CDR3: CASSLGAVRGSGELFF
DNA: TGTGCCAGCAGCTTGGGAGCTGTCAGGGGCTCCGGGGAGCTGTTTTTT

J: TRBJ1-6
V: TRBV4-2
D: .
size: .
CDR3: CASSQDLLDTSPLHF
DNA: TGTGCCAGCAGCCAAGATTTGCTGGACACTTCACCCCTCCACTTT

J: TRBJ1-1
V: TRBV5-4
D: .
size: .
CDR3: CASSPTLTVGTEAFF
DNA: TGTGCCAGCAGCCCAACCCTGACAGTTGGCACTGAAGCTTTCTTT

J: TRBJ1-4
V: TRBV2
D: .
size: once
CDR3: CASSPLGGREKLFF
DNA: TGTGCCAGCAGTCCCCTGGGGGGGAGAGAAAAACTGTTTTTT

J: TRBJ2-1
V: TRBV19
D: .
size: .
CDR3: CASSIPLGGEQFF
DNA: TGTGCCAGTAGTATCCCCCTCGGCGGTGAGCAGTTCTTC

J: TRBJ1-2
V: TRBV3-1/TRBV3-2
D: TRBD1
size: once
CDR3: CASSQDYGGTAFGGYTF
DNA: TGTGCCAGCAGCCAAGATTATGGTGGGACAGCCTTCGGGGGCTACACCTTC

J: TRBJ1-1
V: TRBV5-4
D: .
size: .
CDR3: CASSLTGNTEAFF
DNA: TGTGCCAGCAGCTTGACAGGGAACACTGAAGCTTTCTTT

J: TRBJ2-5
V: TRBV5-1
D: .
size: .
CDR3: CASSFLADRQETQYF
DNA: TGCGCCAGCAGCTTCTTAGCGGACCGCCAAGAGACCCAGTACTTC

J: TRBJ1-6
V: TRBV30
D: .
size: .
CDR3: CAWSLVNSPLHF
DNA: TGTGCCTGGAGTCTTGTGAATTCACCCCTCCACTTT

J: TRBJ1-2
V: TRBV29-1
D: .
size: .
CDR3: CSVEETGSF
DNA: TGCAGCGTTGAAGAGACAGGTTCTTTT

J: TRBJ2-4
V: TRBV5-4
D: TRBD2
size: .
CDR3: CASSPSGTSGGAAKNIQYF
DNA: TGTGCCAGCAGCCCCTCCGGGACTAGCGGGGGGGCCGCCAAAAACATTCAGTACTTC

J: TRBJ1-4
V: TRBV21-1
D: .
size: .
CDR3: CASSLTGGGEEKLFF
DNA: TGTGCCAGCAGCTTGACAGGGGGCGGGGAAGAAAAACTGTTTTTT

J: TRBJ1-4
V: TRBV27
D: .
size: few
CDR3: CASSLGGLPEKLFF
DNA: TGTGCCAGCAGTTTGGGGGGGCTGCCGGAAAAACTGTTTTTT

J: TRBJ1-2
V: TRBV11-1
D: TRBD1
size: .
CDR3: CASSLGTVSGYTF
DNA: TGTGCCAGCAGCCTCGGGACAGTCTCTGGCTACACCTTC

J: TRBJ1-2
V: TRBV6-1
D: .
size: .
CDR3: CASSENPGQQIYGYTF
DNA: TGTGCCAGCAGTGAAAACCCGGGACAACAAATCTATGGCTACACCTTC

J: TRBJ1-1
V: TRBV10-3
D: TRBD1
size: few
CDR3: CATNTGGLDTEAFF
DNA: TGTGCCACCAACACAGGGGGCCTAGACACTGAAGCTTTCTTT

J: TRBJ2-7
V: TRBV5-1
D: .
size: .
CDR3: CASSLSQDNYEQYF
DNA: TGCGCCAGCAGCTTGAGTCAGGATAACTACGAGCAGTACTTC

J: TRBJ1-2
V: TRBV30
D: .
size: .
CDR3: CAWSAGDMVYGYTF
DNA: TGTGCCTGGAGCGCCGGGGATATGGTCTATGGCTACACCTTC

J: TRBJ1-3
V: TRBV2
D: TRBD1
size: .
CDR3: CASSGQGKGNTIYF
DNA: TGTGCCAGCAGCGGACAGGGGAAAGGAAACACCATATATTTT

J: TRBJ1-5
V: TRBV3-1/TRBV3-2
D: .
size: few
CDR3: CASSQDLVNRPQHF
DNA: TGTGCCAGCAGCCAAGATCTTGTGAATAGACCCCAGCATTTT

J: TRBJ1-2
V: TRBV5-4
D: .
size: .
CDR3: CASSVAARNYGYTF
DNA: TGTGCCAGCAGCGTCGCGGCCCGTAACTATGGCTACACCTTC

J: TRBJ1-2
V: TRBV10-1
D: TRBD1
size: .
CDR3: CASSLDRVYGYTF
DNA: TGCGCCAGCAGTCTTGACAGGGTCTATGGCTACACCTTC

J: TRBJ2-5
V: TRBV18
D: .
size: once
CDR3: CASSPNRVQETQYF
DNA: TGTGCCAGCTCACCAAACAGGGTCCAAGAGACCCAGTACTTC

J: TRBJ1-4
V: TRBV4-1
D: TRBD1
size: few
CDR3: CASSPRTGPRGEKLFF
DNA: TGCGCCAGCAGCCCTCGGACAGGTCCCCGGGGAGAAAAACTGTTTTTT

J: TRBJ1-6
V: TRBV27
D: .
size: .
CDR3: CASSVSTWNSPLHF
DNA: TGTGCCAGCAGTGTCAGTACATGGAATTCACCCCTCCACTTT